The T cell receptor (beta chain) described here comes from a study of CD8 T cells in ankylosing spondylitis. This CDR3 has 15 residues. The V segment lost 4 bases and the J segment 3 bases; nucleotides outside the gene matches: 2. CDR1 is MGHRA and CDR2 is YSYEKL in the germline V gene. Study-level findings and limits: Clones linked to the disease showed a CD8+ phenotype. They occurred at relatively low frequencies in peripheral blood.

As for this clonotype: Its specificity is unknown.

The authors made TCR beta libraries by quantitative 5'-RACE with molecular barcodes. TCRdb reanalysed the 5' RACE reads using MiXCR and keeps one entry per CDR3 protein. This table holds some 240,000 distinct CDR3 sequences, about 18% found once. V gene TRBV4-1 combines with J gene TRBJ2-3; 12 bases are shared with TRBD2. The specimen sequenced was blood, either unsorted or a sorted T cell fraction (not recorded which). The receptor was isolated from a male donor with ankylosing spondylitis or in good health (not recorded which). The CDR3 sequence is CASSRTSGTTDTQYF. CDR3 nucleotides: TGCGCCAGCAGCCGGACTAGCGGGACGACAGATACGCAGTATTTT.